These T cell receptor beta chains were read from a single sample in a study of Ad26.COV2.S vaccination and SARS-CoV-2 variants. Here immunoSEQ multiplex PCR was the method, and the copy in TCRdb shows in-frame clones only, minus some. This table has around 450,000 clones, 80% to 90% appearing once. The starting material was peripheral blood, obtained in a trial of Ad26.COV2.S vaccine versus placebo. The receptors here all came from a person aged 18-65 years who received the Ad26.COV2.S COVID-19 vaccine or a placebo. Both conserved end residues are part of each CDR3. A D gene is named only where the DNA matches it firmly. The size field is filled for only some rows; it gives once, few, many or a size class.

d_call: TRBD1
cdr3_length: 15
v_call: TRBV7-3
j_call: TRBJ2-3
clone_size: NA
cdr3_nt: TGTGCCAGCAGCTCCCCGGGACAGGGCATGAATACGCAGTATTTT
cdr3_aa: CASSSPGQGMNTQYF

d_call: TRBD2
cdr3_length: 16
v_call: TRBV18
j_call: TRBJ2-1
clone_size: NA
cdr3_nt: TGTGCCAGCTGCAAGACTAGCGGGATATTAGGGGATGAGCAGTTCTTC
cdr3_aa: CASCKTSGILGDEQFF

d_call: NA
cdr3_length: 11
v_call: TRBV19
j_call: TRBJ1-2
clone_size: NA
cdr3_nt: TGTGCCAGTGGGGCGGCGAATGGCTACACCTTC
cdr3_aa: CASGAANGYTF

d_call: TRBD1
cdr3_length: 17
v_call: TRBV27
j_call: TRBJ2-1
clone_size: NA
cdr3_nt: TGTGCCAGCAGTTTAGTATTGGGTCAGGGGGATCTCAATGAGCAGTTCTTC
cdr3_aa: CASSLVLGQGDLNEQFF

d_call: NA
cdr3_length: 13
v_call: TRBV6-5
j_call: TRBJ1-5
clone_size: NA
cdr3_nt: TGTGCCAGCAGGGAGACGGTGAATCAGCCCCAGCATTTT
cdr3_aa: CASRETVNQPQHF

d_call: NA
cdr3_length: 15
v_call: TRBV5-4
j_call: TRBJ1-4
clone_size: NA
cdr3_nt: TGTGCCAGCAGAAGGGTCGGCTCAACTAATGAAAAACTGTTTTTT
cdr3_aa: CASRRVGSTNEKLFF

d_call: TRBD1
cdr3_length: 13
v_call: TRBV5-1
j_call: TRBJ2-7
clone_size: NA
cdr3_nt: TGCGCCAGCAGCCAAGGACAGGGCGGCGAGCAGTACTTC
cdr3_aa: CASSQGQGGEQYF

d_call: TRBD1
cdr3_length: 13
v_call: TRBV27
j_call: TRBJ1-2
clone_size: NA
cdr3_nt: TGTGCCAGCAGTACTCAGGGGGCCTATGGCTACACCTTC
cdr3_aa: CASSTQGAYGYTF

d_call: TRBD1
cdr3_length: 14
v_call: TRBV30
j_call: TRBJ1-2
clone_size: NA
cdr3_nt: TGTGCCTGGAGTGCGGGACAGGGGGGGTATGGCTACACCTTC
cdr3_aa: CAWSAGQGGYGYTF

d_call: TRBD1
cdr3_length: 16
v_call: TRBV7-9
j_call: TRBJ2-7
clone_size: few
cdr3_nt: TGTGCCAGCAGCTATGGGAGCCGGGGGACAGGGGGCGCCCTGTACTTC
cdr3_aa: CASSYGSRGTGGALYF

d_call: NA
cdr3_length: 14
v_call: TRBV27
j_call: TRBJ1-2
clone_size: NA
cdr3_nt: TGTGCCAGCAGCACCGGGGGCGTAGGATATGGCTACACCTTC
cdr3_aa: CASSTGGVGYGYTF

d_call: NA
cdr3_length: 12
v_call: TRBV19
j_call: TRBJ2-3
clone_size: NA
cdr3_nt: TGTGCCAGTAGTTTCATGGGATATACGCAGTATTTT
cdr3_aa: CASSFMGYTQYF

d_call: TRBD1
cdr3_length: 13
v_call: TRBV19
j_call: TRBJ1-1
clone_size: few
cdr3_nt: TGTGCCAGTAGTAGAGACAGGGTAGAGGAAGCTTTCTTT
cdr3_aa: CASSRDRVEEAFF

d_call: TRBD1
cdr3_length: 17
v_call: TRBV4-3
j_call: TRBJ1-2
clone_size: NA
cdr3_nt: TGCGCCAGCAGCCAAGACTCCCGGGACAGGGGGAGGTATGGCTACACCTTC
cdr3_aa: CASSQDSRDRGRYGYTF

d_call: TRBD1
cdr3_length: 14
v_call: TRBV7-2
j_call: TRBJ1-5
clone_size: NA
cdr3_nt: TGTGCCAGCAGCCCGGGACAGGTGAATCAGCCCCAGCATTTT
cdr3_aa: CASSPGQVNQPQHF

d_call: NA
cdr3_length: 15
v_call: TRBV19
j_call: TRBJ1-6
clone_size: NA
cdr3_nt: TGTGCCAGTAGTATGAATCCGCGGGGGCCTTCACCCCTCCACTTT
cdr3_aa: CASSMNPRGPSPLHF

d_call: TRBD2
cdr3_length: 17
v_call: TRBV7-2
j_call: TRBJ2-7
clone_size: NA
cdr3_nt: TGTGCCAGCAGCTTAGCGGGGACTAGCGGGAGGAGGTCCGAGCAGTACTTC
cdr3_aa: CASSLAGTSGRRSEQYF